The rows below give T cell receptor beta chains drawn from one sample of a study of T cell repertoires in cytomegalovirus infection. One entry per CDR3 protein results from TCRdb running MiXCR on the reads. The sample has roughly 760,000 distinct CDR3 sequences, roughly a third seen once. Sequenced material: PBMCs. The origin of the receptors is a human donor in good health (CMV status not recorded). Some clones in this sample may be carry-over from other donors' samples. CDR3s leave out the opening cysteine and the closing phenylalanine or tryptophan.

J	V	CDR3
TRBJ1-5	TRBV12-3/TRBV12-4	ASSLRSAQPQH
TRBJ1-1	TRBV15	ATSSAGLMNTEAF
TRBJ1-1	TRBV12-3/TRBV12-4	ASSSHPESF
TRBJ1-1	TRBV2	ASRGQLMNTEAF
TRBJ2-2	TRBV7-6	ASSLRGQRSNTGELF
TRBJ2-7	TRBV27	ASRRNYEQY
TRBJ2-4	TRBV7-2	ASSLGGHLKNIQY
TRBJ2-3	TRBV10-2	ASRKGLAGGPDTQY
TRBJ2-2	TRBV29-1	SVEENRAGTSGSPHGELF
TRBJ1-2	TRBV28	ASRSGQWDGSP
TRBJ2-7	TRBV12-3/TRBV12-4	ASSWGRTKEQY
TRBJ1-1	TRBV12-3/TRBV12-4	ASSPQGTPTEAF
TRBJ1-1	TRBV6-5	ASRRRVGGTTEAF
TRBJ1-2	TRBV5-8	ATTYRDRAFGYT
TRBJ1-2	TRBV5-1	ASSFMTETGYT
TRBJ2-2	TRBV5-1	ASSNGQNTGELF
TRBJ2-1	TRBV20-1	SASKSPGKYNEQF
TRBJ1-2	TRBV28	ASSGSGGQGYGYT
TRBJ2-5	TRBV20-1	SASRGGTETQY
TRBJ2-7	TRBV3-1	ASSQDREGRDYEQY
TRBJ2-7	TRBV28	ASNPLVGNAYEQY
TRBJ2-5	TRBV24-1	ATSDSGVWETQY
TRBJ2-2	TRBV7-3	ASSFGGTTGELF
TRBJ2-7	TRBV13	ASSQTPPGQESYEQY
TRBJ1-5	TRBV12-3/TRBV12-4	ASSSLGQGAGQPQH
TRBJ1-6	TRBV4-1	ASSQVRSVNSYNSPLH
TRBJ1-5	TRBV27	ASSLSTGIEPQH
TRBJ1-4	TRBV20-1	SARDQAGSDVF
TRBJ2-7	TRBV28	ASSPGPRSSSGRASFPYEQY
TRBJ2-2	TRBV28	AISLWMAGALGELF
TRBJ2-7	TRBV19	ASSPWDPPREQY
TRBJ2-1	TRBV10-3	AIGGTSSYNEQF
TRBJ1-1	TRBV19	SSGQGARTEAF
TRBJ2-4	TRBV7-6	ASSLGRQKTKNIQY
TRBJ1-6	TRBV28	ASSPPGPNSPLH
TRBJ2-3	TRBV20-1	SATPPGTDTQY
TRBJ1-6	TRBV6-5	ASSRGPFVDNSPLH
TRBJ1-2	TRBV14	ASSHSGTANYGYT
TRBJ2-7	TRBV6-6	ASSYSAMPPGTYEQY
TRBJ1-1	TRBV28	ASSLSGFSWGEGNTEAF